These T cell receptor beta chains were read from a single sample in a study of T-cell reconstitution after alpha-beta-depleted transplantation in children. TCRdb itself ran the PCR reads through MiXCR, one entry per CDR3 protein. The table includes around 440,000 distinct CDR3 sequences, 15% to 20% detected once. The sample consisted of PBMCs, mostly from graft donor cells, taken 360 days after TCRalphabeta/CD19-depleted stem cell transplant. Every receptor here comes from a boy younger than two who had a stem cell transplant for Wiskott-Aldrich syndrome, so the T cells may come from the graft donor. Each CDR3 is given without its conserved first and last residue.

J,V,CDR3
TRBJ2-4,TRBV4-1,ASSQDRVRAKNIQY
TRBJ2-3,TRBV12-3/TRBV12-4,ASSFGGSPVATDTQY
TRBJ2-3,TRBV20-1,SAWGQYTQY
TRBJ2-7,TRBV7-9,ASSPRAGIYEQY
TRBJ2-3,TRBV5-6,ASSWGLVGLDTQY
TRBJ2-1,TRBV12-3/TRBV12-4,ASVTGSSYNEQF
TRBJ1-1,TRBV20-1,SASETGANTEAF
TRBJ2-1,TRBV6-1,ATSGLLRSGEQF
TRBJ2-1,TRBV5-1,ASTGTSGRNEQF
TRBJ2-7,TRBV20-1,SARGQPYEQY
TRBJ2-7,TRBV18,ASSLKRQPEGQY
TRBJ2-3,TRBV4-1,ASSQVGGLGDTQY
TRBJ2-1,TRBV12-3/TRBV12-4,ASSSYPARNEQF
TRBJ2-7,TRBV2,ASSGRYLGEQY
TRBJ2-5,TRBV3-1,ASSLLTSGQETQY
TRBJ1-4,TRBV4-2,ASSQGGRTTNEKLF
TRBJ2-7,TRBV6-5,ASSYSGPSGREQY
TRBJ2-5,TRBV20-1,SARVGAGRGQETQY
TRBJ2-7,TRBV20-1,SALPGQGTYEQY
TRBJ2-3,TRBV10-3,AISLARDTQY
TRBJ2-7,TRBV9,ASSIGLASYEQY
TRBJ2-1,TRBV18,ASSGGAGYNEQF
TRBJ2-5,TRBV10-3,AISVSGTHQETQY
TRBJ2-7,TRBV11-2,ASSLSPRGGLAYEQY
TRBJ2-7,TRBV20-1,SLGSGGQGTSYEQY
TRBJ2-3,TRBV6-5,ASSYAGLTDTQY
TRBJ1-2,TRBV27,ASSPKRTGRHYGYT
TRBJ1-5,TRBV6-1,AISVQGKSNQPQH